This T cell receptor (beta chain) was found in a study of identical twins. The study, taken as a whole, reports: Conclusions rested on cross-sectional statistics rather than following the same donors.

All donors comprised healthy Caucasians. MiXCR, run by TCRdb on the 5' RACE reads, gives a single entry per CDR3 protein. The sample has about 520,000 distinct CDR3 sequences; 22% are singletons. This clonotype was counted ten times or more. As yet, its antigen is unknown. A further study also used this sample, focusing on T cells expressing NK-cell markers. Turning to that study: CD8+ T cells in 5 or 6 donors included dominant NKG2C+ clonotypes at 1.0-7.0%.

This receptor was obtained from a woman under 30 in good health. Material for sequencing was CD4+ T cells sorted from blood.

CDR3 bases: TGCAGTGCTAGTATGAACACTGAAGCTTTCTTT. This gives the protein CSASMNTEAFF. The chain couples TRBV20-1 to TRBJ1-1; no firm D call. The CDR3 length is 11 residues. Trimming took 3 bases from V and 0 from J, leaving 2 bases between them. The germline gives CDR1 DFQATT, CDR2 SNEGSKA (reference sequence).